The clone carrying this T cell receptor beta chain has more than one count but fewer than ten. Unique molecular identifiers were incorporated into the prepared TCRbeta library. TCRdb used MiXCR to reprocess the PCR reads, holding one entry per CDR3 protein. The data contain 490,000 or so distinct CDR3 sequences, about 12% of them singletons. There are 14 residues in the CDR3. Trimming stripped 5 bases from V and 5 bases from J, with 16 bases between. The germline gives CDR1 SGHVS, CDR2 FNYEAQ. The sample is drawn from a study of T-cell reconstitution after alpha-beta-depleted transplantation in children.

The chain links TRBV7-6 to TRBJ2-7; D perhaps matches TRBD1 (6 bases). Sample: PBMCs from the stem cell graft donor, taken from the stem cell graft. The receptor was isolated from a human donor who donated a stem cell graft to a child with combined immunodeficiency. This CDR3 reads CASSPGQYQHEQYF. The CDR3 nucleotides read TGTGCCAGCAGCCCAGGACAGTACCAGCACGAGCAGTACTTC.